Listed below are T cell receptor beta chains from one sample, sequenced in a study of blood T cell repertoires in COVID-19. TCRdb's copy holds only in-frame clones and misses some; the assay was immunoSEQ multiplex PCR. This table has over 250,000 clones, about 93% appearing once. The sample consisted of PBMCs or T cells enriched from blood (not recorded which). Receptor source: a woman aged 30 to 39 who had recovered from COVID-19. CDR3s include the opening cysteine and the closing phenylalanine or tryptophan. A D gene is named only where the DNA matches it firmly. Rows may omit the clone size; those that give it use once, few, many or a size class.

d_call | j_call | clone_size | v_call | cdr3_aa | cdr3_nt
NA | TRBJ2-7 | NA | TRBV19 | CASSRDSGAYEQYF | TGTGCCAGTAGCAGGGACTCCGGAGCTTACGAGCAGTACTTC
TRBD1 | TRBJ2-7 | NA | TRBV9 | CASSAGTGNSYEQYF | TGTGCCAGCAGCGCGGGGACAGGGAACTCCTACGAGCAGTACTTC
NA | TRBJ2-1 | NA | TRBV11-2 | CATNDRSSSYNEQFF | TGTGCCACCAACGACAGGAGTTCCTCCTACAATGAGCAGTTCTTC
TRBD1 | TRBJ1-1 | NA | TRBV20-1 | CSASYPGQGSAEAFF | TGCAGTGCTAGTTACCCTGGACAGGGGAGCGCTGAAGCTTTCTTT
NA | TRBJ2-7 | NA | TRBV27 | CASSLIQGGYEQYF | TGTGCCAGCAGTTTAATACAGGGGGGGTACGAGCAGTACTTC
NA | TRBJ1-4 | NA | TRBV10-2 | CASSEFPRLIMEKLFF | TGCGCCAGCAGTGAGTTCCCTAGACTGATAATGGAAAAACTGTTTTTT
TRBD1 | TRBJ1-1 | NA | TRBV10-3 | CAISPGQGGTEAFF | TGTGCCATCAGCCCCGGGCAGGGGGGCACTGAAGCTTTCTTT
TRBD2 | TRBJ2-7 | NA | TRBV7-3 | CASSRTSADEQYF | TGTGCCAGCAGCCGTACTAGCGCAGACGAGCAGTACTTC
TRBD2 | TRBJ2-1 | NA | TRBV29-1 | CSVEKRESYNEQFF | TGCAGCGTCGAGAAGCGGGAGTCCTACAATGAGCAGTTCTTC
NA | TRBJ2-2 | once | TRBV5-8 | CASSKEVRTGELFF | TGTGCCAGCAGCAAAGAAGTCCGGACCGGGGAGCTGTTTTTT
TRBD1 | TRBJ1-2 | NA | TRBV27 | CASSPIDRGHGYTF | TGTGCCAGCAGTCCAATCGACAGGGGCCATGGCTACACCTTC
TRBD2 | TRBJ2-1 | NA | TRBV19 | CASSIKISGKNNEQFF | TGTGCCAGTAGTATAAAGATTAGCGGGAAAAACAATGAGCAGTTCTTC
NA | TRBJ1-3 | NA | TRBV15 | CATSRDIGNTIYF | TGTGCCACCAGCAGAGATATTGGAAACACCATATATTTT
TRBD2 | TRBJ2-3 | NA | TRBV7-2 | CASSLTSGRRDTQYF | TGTGCCAGCAGCTTGACTAGCGGGAGAAGAGATACGCAGTATTTT
NA | TRBJ2-2 | NA | TRBV6-4 | CASSEMGGSNTGELFF | TGTGCCAGCAGTGAAATGGGGGGATCGAACACCGGGGAGCTGTTTTTT
NA | TRBJ1-5 | NA | TRBV3-1/TRBV3-2 | CASSQGRGSEPQHF | TGTGCCAGCAGCCAAGGAAGAGGGTCGGAGCCCCAGCATTTT
NA | TRBJ2-5 | NA | TRBV6-5 | CASSYSFTGTQETQYF | TGTGCCAGCAGTTACTCCTTCACCGGGACACAAGAGACCCAGTACTTC
TRBD2 | TRBJ2-3 | NA | TRBV9 | CASSVTGLAGDPDTQYF | TGTGCCAGCAGCGTGACGGGACTAGCGGGAGATCCAGATACGCAGTATTTT
NA | TRBJ1-5 | NA | TRBV4-1 | CASSQEMNRVYQPQHF | TGCGCCAGCAGCCAAGAAATGAACAGGGTGTACCAGCCCCAGCATTTT
NA | TRBJ1-1 | NA | TRBV19 | CASSIQRTEAFF | TGTGCCAGTAGTATCCAGAGGACTGAAGCTTTCTTT
TRBD1 | TRBJ1-2 | few | TRBV28 | CASSWAGQNYGYTF | TGTGCCAGCAGTTGGGCGGGACAGAACTATGGCTACACCTTC
TRBD2 | TRBJ2-5 | NA | TRBV27 | CASSPFREGETQYF | TGTGCCAGCAGTCCCTTTCGGGAGGGAGAGACCCAGTACTTC
NA | TRBJ2-2 | NA | TRBV30 | CAWSVARNTGELFF | TGTGCCTGGAGTGTAGCACGGAACACCGGGGAGCTGTTTTTT
NA | TRBJ1-2 | NA | TRBV11-2 | CASSSLQGSSYGYTF | TGTGCCAGCAGCTCACTACAGGGATCGTCCTATGGCTACACCTTC
NA | TRBJ1-2 | NA | TRBV18 | CASSPPSLGYGYGYTF | TGTGCCAGCTCACCACCGTCGCTTGGTTACGGGTATGGCTACACCTTC
NA | TRBJ1-1 | NA | TRBV18 | CASSPPPGMNTEAFF | TGTGCCAGCTCACCACCGCCAGGTATGAACACTGAAGCTTTCTTT
NA | TRBJ2-1 | NA | TRBV18 | CASSSADRTNEQFF | TGTGCCAGCTCATCCGCCGACAGGACGAATGAGCAGTTCTTC
NA | TRBJ2-1 | NA | TRBV30 | CAWSIGAFNEQFF | TGTGCCTGGAGTATAGGGGCGTTCAATGAGCAGTTCTTC
TRBD1 | TRBJ2-7 | NA | TRBV4-2 | CASSPGQGNSYEQYF | TGTGCCAGCAGCCCCGGACAGGGAAACTCCTACGAGCAGTACTTC
TRBD2 | TRBJ2-3 | NA | TRBV5-6 | CARRMAGDGREKVADTQYF | TGTGCCCGTCGAATGGCGGGGGACGGAAGAGAAAAGGTAGCAGATACGCAGTATTTT
NA | TRBJ1-5 | NA | TRBV2 | CASRIWGGRNQPQHF | TGTGCCAGCAGGATCTGGGGGGGTCGCAATCAGCCCCAGCATTTT
NA | TRBJ2-2 | NA | TRBV7-8 | CASSLGGRNTGELFF | TGTGCCAGCAGCCTCGGGGGGCGCAACACCGGGGAGCTGTTTTTT
NA | TRBJ1-1 | once | TRBV28 | CASSLFARTEAFF | TGTGCCAGCAGTTTATTTGCCAGAACTGAAGCTTTCTTT
NA | TRBJ1-2 | NA | TRBV7-9 | CASSLRSPTIYGYTF | TGTGCCAGCAGCTTACGGAGCCCTACAATCTATGGCTACACCTTC
NA | TRBJ2-3 | NA | TRBV5-1 | CASSLFQKDTQYF | TGCGCCAGCAGCTTGTTTCAGAAAGATACGCAGTATTTT
NA | TRBJ1-5 | NA | TRBV25-1 | CASSPYGHQPQHF | TGTGCCAGCAGTCCTTATGGGCATCAGCCCCAGCATTTT
TRBD2 | TRBJ2-1 | few | TRBV4-3 | CASSQETSGSLHNEQFF | TGCGCCAGCAGCCAAGAAACTAGCGGGAGCCTCCACAATGAGCAGTTCTTC
TRBD2 | TRBJ2-7 | NA | TRBV7-2 | CASSVTSGAYEQYF | TGTGCCAGCAGCGTTACTAGCGGGGCTTACGAGCAGTACTTC